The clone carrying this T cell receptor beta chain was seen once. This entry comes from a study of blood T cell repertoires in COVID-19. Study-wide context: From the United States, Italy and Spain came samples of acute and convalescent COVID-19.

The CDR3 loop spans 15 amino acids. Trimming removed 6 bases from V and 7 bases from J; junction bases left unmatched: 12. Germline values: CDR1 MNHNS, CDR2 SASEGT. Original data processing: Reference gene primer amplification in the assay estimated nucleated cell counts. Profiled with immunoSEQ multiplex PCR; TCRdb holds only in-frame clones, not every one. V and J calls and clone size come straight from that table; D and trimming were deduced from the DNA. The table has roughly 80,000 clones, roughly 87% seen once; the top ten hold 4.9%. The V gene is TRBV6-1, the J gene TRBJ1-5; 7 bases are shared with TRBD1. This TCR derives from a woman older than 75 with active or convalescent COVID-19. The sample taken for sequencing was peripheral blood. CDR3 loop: CASSWDSSLGQPQHF. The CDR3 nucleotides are TGTGCCAGCAGCTGGGACAGCTCCTTGGGGCAGCCCCAGCATTTT.